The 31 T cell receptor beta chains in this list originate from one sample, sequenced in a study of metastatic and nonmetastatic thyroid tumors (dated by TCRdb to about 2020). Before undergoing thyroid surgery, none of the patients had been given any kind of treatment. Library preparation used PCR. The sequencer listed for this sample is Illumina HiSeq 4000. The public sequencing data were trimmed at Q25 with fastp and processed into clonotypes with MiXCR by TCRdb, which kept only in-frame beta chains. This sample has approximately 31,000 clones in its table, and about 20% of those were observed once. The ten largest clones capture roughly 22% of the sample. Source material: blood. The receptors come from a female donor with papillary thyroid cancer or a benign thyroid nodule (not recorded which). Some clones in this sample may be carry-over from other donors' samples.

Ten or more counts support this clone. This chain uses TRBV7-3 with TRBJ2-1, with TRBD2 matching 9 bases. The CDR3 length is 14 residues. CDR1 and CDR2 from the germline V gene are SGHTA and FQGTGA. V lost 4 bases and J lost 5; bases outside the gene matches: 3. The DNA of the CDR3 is TGTGCCAGCAGCTACCTAGCGGGGAACAATGAGCAGTTCTTC. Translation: CASSYLAGNNEQFF.

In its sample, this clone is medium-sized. In nucleotides, the CDR3 is TGTGCCAGCAGTGGCGGACTCGACTACGAGCAGTACTTC. It translates to CASSGGLDYEQYF. The rearrangement uses TRBV2 and TRBJ2-7; a weak D match, TRBD2 (5 bases). Germline CDR1 SNHLY, CDR2 FYNNEI. This CDR3 has 13 amino acids. With 4 bases removed from V and 3 bases from J, the gap between germline ends came to 10 bases.

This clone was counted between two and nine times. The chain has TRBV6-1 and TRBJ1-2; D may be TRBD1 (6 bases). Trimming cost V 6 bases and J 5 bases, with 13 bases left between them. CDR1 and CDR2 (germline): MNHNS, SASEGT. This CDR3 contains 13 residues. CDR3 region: CASSPRDKYGYTF. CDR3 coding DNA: TGTGCCAGCAGCCCCCGGGACAAATATGGCTACACCTTC.

The CDR3 DNA follows: TGCAGTGCTGGACTAGTCGGTGAGCAGTTCTTC. It translates to CSAGLVGEQFF. The rearrangement uses TRBV20-1 and TRBJ2-1, with 7 bases lining up with TRBD2. The CDR3 spans 11 residues. The germline gives CDR1 DFQATT, CDR2 SNEGSKA (reference sequence). V lost 5 bases and J lost 9; bases outside the gene matches: 4.

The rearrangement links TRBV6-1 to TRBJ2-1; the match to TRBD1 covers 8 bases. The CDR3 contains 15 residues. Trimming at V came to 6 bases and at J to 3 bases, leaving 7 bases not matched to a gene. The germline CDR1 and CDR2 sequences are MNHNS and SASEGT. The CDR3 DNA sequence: TGTGCCAGCAGGCAGACAGGGGAAGGCTACAATGAGCAGTTCTTC. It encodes CASRQTGEGYNEQFF.

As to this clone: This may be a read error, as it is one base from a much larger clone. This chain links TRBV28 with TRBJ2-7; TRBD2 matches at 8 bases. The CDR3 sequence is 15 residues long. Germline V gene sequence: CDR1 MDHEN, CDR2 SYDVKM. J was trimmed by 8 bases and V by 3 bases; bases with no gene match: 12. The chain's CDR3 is CASSFRTSWSKKQYF. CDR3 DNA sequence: TGTGCCAGCAGTTTCCGGACTAGCTGGAGCAAAAAGCAGTACTTC.

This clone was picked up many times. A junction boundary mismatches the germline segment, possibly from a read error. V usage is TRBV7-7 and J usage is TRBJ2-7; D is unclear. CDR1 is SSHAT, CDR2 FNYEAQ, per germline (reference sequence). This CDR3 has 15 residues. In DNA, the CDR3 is TGTGCTAGCAGCCCCGTCCCCACAGTTCCCTACGAGCAGTACTTC. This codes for CASSPVPTVPYEQYF.

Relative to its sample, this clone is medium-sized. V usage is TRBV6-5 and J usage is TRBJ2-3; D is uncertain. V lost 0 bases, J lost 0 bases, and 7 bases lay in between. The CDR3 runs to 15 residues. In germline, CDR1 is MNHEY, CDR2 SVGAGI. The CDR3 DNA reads TGTGCCAGCAGTTACTCTTCTTTTAGCACAGATACGCAGTATTTT. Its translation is CASSYSSFSTDTQYF.

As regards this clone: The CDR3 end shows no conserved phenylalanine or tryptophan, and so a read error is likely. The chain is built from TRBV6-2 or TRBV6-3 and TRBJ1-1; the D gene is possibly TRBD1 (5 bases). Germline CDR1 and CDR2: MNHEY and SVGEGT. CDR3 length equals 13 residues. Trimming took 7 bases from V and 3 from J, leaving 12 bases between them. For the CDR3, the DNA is TGTGCCAGCACCACGACAGCCTACACTGAAGCTTTCTAT. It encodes CASTTTAYTEAFY.

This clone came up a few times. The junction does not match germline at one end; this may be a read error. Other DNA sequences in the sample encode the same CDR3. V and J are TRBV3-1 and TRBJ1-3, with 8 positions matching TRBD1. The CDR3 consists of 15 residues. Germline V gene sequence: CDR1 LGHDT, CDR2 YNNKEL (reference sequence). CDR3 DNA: TGTGCCAGCAGCCATATTACAGGGGGATTTGGCACCATATACTTT. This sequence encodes CASSHITGGFGTIYF. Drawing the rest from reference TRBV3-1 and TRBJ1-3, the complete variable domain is DTAVSQTPKYLVTQMGNDKSIKCEQNLGHDTMYWYKQDSKKFLKIMFSYNNKELIINETVPNRFSPKSPDKAHLNLHINSLELGDSAVYFCASSHITGGFGTIYFGEGSWLTVV.

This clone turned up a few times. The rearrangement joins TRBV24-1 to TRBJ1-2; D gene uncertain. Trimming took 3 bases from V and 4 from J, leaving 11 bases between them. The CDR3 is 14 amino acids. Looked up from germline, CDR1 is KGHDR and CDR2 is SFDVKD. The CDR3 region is CATSDNGAVYGYTF. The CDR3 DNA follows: TGTGCCACCAGTGATAACGGTGCAGTCTATGGCTACACCTTC.

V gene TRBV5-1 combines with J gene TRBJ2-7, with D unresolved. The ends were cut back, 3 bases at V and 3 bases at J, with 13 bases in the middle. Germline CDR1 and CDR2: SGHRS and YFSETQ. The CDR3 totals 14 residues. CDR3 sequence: CASSSRSDGYEQYF. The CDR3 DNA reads TGCGCCAGCAGCTCCCGATCTGACGGCTACGAGCAGTACTTC.

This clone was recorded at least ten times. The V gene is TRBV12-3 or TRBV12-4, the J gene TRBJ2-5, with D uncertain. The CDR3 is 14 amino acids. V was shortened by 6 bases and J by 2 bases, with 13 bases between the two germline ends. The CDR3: CASSIGASQETQYF. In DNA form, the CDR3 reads TGTGCCAGCAGCATCGGCGCGTCACAAGAGACCCAGTACTTC.

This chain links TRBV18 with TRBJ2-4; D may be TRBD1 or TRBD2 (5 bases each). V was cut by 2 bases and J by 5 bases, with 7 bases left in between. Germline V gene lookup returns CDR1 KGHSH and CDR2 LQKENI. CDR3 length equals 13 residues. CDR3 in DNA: TGTGCCAGCTCACCAGGGGACCAAAACATTCAGTACTTC. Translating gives CASSPGDQNIQYF.

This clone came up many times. The DNA of the CDR3 is TGTGCCAGCAGTTGGTCAGGGTCTGGCTACACCTTC. It is translated as CASSWSGSGYTF. The V gene is TRBV5-6, the J gene TRBJ1-2; weak D call: TRBD1 (5 bases). Germline V gene sequence: CDR1 SGHDT, CDR2 YYEEEE. The CDR3 is made up of 12 amino acids. Trimming stripped 5 bases from V and 7 bases from J, with 12 bases between.

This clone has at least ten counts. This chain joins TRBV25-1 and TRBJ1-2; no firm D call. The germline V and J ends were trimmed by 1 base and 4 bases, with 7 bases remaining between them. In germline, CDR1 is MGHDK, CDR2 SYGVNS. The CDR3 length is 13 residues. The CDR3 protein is CASSESGSYGYTF. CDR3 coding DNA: TGTGCCAGCAGTGAATCTGGCTCCTATGGCTACACCTTC.

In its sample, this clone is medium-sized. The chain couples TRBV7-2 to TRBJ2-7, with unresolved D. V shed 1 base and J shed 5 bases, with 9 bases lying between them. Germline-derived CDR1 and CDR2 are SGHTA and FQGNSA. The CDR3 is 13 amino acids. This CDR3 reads CASSLGGSDEQYF. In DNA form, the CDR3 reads TGTGCCAGCAGCTTAGGAGGCAGCGACGAGCAGTACTTC. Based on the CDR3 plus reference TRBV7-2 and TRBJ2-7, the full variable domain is GAGVSQSPSNKVTEKGKDVELRCDPISGHTALYWYRQSLGQGLEFLIYFQGNSAPDKSGLPSDRFSAERTGGSVSTLTIQRTQQEDSAVYLCASSLGGSDEQYFGPGTRLTVT.

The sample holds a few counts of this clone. CDR3 bases: TGTGCCAGCAGCCCCGCGTCGAATCAGCCCCAGCATTTT. It codes for CASSPASNQPQHF. The V call is TRBV7-6, the J call TRBJ1-5; no clear D gene. This CDR3 comprises 13 residues. Germline V gene data show CDR1 as SGHVS and CDR2 as FNYEAQ. Trimming stripped 5 bases from V and 4 bases from J, with 9 bases between.

DNA for the CDR3: TGTGCCAGCAACCTCCCCCGGGACACAAGCTATAAGAGCTCCTACGAGCAGTACTTC. Amino acid sequence: CASNLPRDTSYKSSYEQYF. The genes are TRBV2 and TRBJ2-7; D may be TRBD1 (6 bases). This CDR3 has 19 amino acids. From germline, CDR1 is SNHLY and CDR2 FYNNEI. V was cut by 7 bases and J by 0 bases, with 28 bases left in between.

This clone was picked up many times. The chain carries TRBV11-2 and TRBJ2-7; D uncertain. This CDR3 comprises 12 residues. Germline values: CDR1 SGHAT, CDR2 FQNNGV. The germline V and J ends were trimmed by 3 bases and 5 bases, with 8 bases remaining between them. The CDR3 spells CASSFSGNEQYF. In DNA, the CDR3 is TGTGCCAGCAGCTTTTCAGGTAACGAGCAGTACTTC.

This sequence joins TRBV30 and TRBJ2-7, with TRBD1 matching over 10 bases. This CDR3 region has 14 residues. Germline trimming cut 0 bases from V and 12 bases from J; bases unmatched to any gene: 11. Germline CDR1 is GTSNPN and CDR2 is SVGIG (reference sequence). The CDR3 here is CAWSVPGQGTGRYF. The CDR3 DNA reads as TGTGCCTGGAGTGTCCCGGGACAGGGGACGGGGAGGTACTTC.

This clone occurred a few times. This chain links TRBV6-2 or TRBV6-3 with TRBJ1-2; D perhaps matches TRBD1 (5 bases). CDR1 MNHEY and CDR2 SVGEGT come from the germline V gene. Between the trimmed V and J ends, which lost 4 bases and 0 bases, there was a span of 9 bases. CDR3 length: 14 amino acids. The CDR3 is CASSSWTPNYGYTF. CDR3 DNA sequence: TGTGCCAGCAGTTCATGGACACCTAACTATGGCTACACCTTC.

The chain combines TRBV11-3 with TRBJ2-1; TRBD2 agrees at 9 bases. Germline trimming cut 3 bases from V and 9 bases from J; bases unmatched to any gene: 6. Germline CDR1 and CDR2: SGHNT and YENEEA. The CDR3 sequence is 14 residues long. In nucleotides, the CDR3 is TGTGCCAGCAGCTTGAGTAGCGGGAGCACTGAGCAGTTCTTC. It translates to CASSLSSGSTEQFF.

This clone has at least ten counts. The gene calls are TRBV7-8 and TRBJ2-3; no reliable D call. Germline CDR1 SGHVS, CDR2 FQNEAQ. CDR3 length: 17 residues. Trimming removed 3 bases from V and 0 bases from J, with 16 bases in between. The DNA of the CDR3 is TGTGCCAGCAGCTTTCAGATAGAGTTTACTAGCACAGATACGCAGTATTTT. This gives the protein CASSFQIEFTSTDTQYF.

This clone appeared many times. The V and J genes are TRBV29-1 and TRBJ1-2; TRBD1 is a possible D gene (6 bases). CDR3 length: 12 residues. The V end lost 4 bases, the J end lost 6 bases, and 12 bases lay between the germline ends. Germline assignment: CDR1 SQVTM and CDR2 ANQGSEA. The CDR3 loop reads CSVGRQEDGYTF. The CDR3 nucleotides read TGCAGCGTTGGGAGACAGGAAGATGGCTACACCTTC.

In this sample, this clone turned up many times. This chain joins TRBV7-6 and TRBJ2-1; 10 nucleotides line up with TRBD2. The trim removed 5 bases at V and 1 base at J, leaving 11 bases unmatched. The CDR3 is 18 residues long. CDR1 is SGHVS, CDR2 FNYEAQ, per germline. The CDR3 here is CASSVTRTSGRSYNEQFF. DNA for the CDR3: TGTGCCAGCAGCGTCACTAGGACTAGCGGAAGGTCCTACAATGAGCAGTTCTTC. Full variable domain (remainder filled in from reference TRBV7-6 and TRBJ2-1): GAGVSQSPRYKVTKRGQDVALRCDPISGHVSLYWYRQALGQGPEFLTYFNYEAQQDKSGLPNDRFSAERPEGSISTLTIQRTEQRDSAMYRCASSVTRTSGRSYNEQFFGPGTRLTVL.

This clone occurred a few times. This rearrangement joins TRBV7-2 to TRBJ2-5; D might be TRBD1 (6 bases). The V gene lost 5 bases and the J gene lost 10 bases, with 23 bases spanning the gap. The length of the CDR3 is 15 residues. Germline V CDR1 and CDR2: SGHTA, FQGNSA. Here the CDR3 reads CASSRLGGLGKIQYF. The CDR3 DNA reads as TGTGCCAGCAGCCGCCTAGGGGGTCTAGGGAAGATCCAGTACTTC.

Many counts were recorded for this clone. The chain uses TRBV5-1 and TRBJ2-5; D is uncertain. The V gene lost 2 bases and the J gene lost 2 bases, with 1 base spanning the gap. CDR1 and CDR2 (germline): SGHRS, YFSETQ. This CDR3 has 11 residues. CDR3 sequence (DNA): TGCGCCAGCAGCTTACAAGAGACCCAGTACTTC. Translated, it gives CASSLQETQYF. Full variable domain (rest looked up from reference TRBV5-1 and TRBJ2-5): KAGVTQTPRYLIKTRGQQVTLSCSPISGHRSVSWYQQTPGQGLQFLFEYFSETQRNKGNFPGRFSGRQFSNSRSEMNVSTLELGDSALYLCASSLQETQYFGPGTRLLVL.

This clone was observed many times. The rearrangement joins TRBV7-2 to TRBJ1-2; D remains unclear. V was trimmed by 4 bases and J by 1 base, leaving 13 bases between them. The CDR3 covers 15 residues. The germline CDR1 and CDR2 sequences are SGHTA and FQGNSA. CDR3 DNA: TGTGCCAGCAGCTACACCGGGATGTATAACTATGGCTACACCTTC. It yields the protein CASSYTGMYNYGYTF.

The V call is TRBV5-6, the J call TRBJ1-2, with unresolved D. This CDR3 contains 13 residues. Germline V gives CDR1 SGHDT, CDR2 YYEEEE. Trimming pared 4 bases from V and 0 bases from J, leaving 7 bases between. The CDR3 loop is CASSDTANYGYTF. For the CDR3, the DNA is TGTGCCAGCAGCGACACAGCTAACTATGGCTACACCTTC.

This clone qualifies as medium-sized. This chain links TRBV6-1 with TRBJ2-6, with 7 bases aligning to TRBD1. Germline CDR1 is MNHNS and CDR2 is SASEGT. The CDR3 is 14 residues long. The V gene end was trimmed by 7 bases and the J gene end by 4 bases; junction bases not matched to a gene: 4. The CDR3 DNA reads TGTGCCAGCAAGGGGGCATGGGGGGCCAACGTCCTGACTTTC. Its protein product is CASKGAWGANVLTF.